The following is a T cell receptor beta chain sequence with its context. Genomic DNA was the PCR template. The TCR beta CDR3 region was amplified using 30 forward and 13 reverse primers. From the multiplex PCR reads, TCRdb called clonotypes with MiXCR, one entry per CDR3 protein. The table lists more than 250,000 distinct CDR3 sequences, around 47% of them singletons. This specimen belongs to a study of type 1 and type 2 diabetes patients. About the research overall: T cells were magnetically sorted from PBMCs as CD4+ or CD8+ subsets.

V was clipped by 2 bases and J by 5 bases; unmatched bases: 4. The CDR3 contains 14 residues. In germline, CDR1 is MNHEY, CDR2 SVGAGI. The sample taken for sequencing was peripheral blood mononuclear cells (PBMCs). The receptor was isolated from a man between 18 and 29 years old with type 2 diabetes. This chain links TRBV6-5 with TRBJ1-1; 8 bases are a match to TRBD1. The CDR3 loop is CASSYGQGGTEAFF. The CDR3 DNA reads as TGTGCCAGCAGTTACGGACAGGGAGGAACTGAAGCTTTCTTT.